This T cell receptor beta chain was captured by sequencing in a study of T-cell reconstitution after alpha-beta-depleted transplantation in children. Unique molecular identifiers were incorporated when the TCRbeta library was constructed. A single record per CDR3 protein comes from TCRdb applying MiXCR to the PCR reads. The table shows about 540,000 distinct CDR3 sequences, with around 20% occurring only once. V lost 2 bases, J lost 1 base, and 5 bases lay in between. CDR1 MGHDK and CDR2 SYGVNS come from the germline V gene. The CDR3 length is 13 residues. This specimen was PBMCs from the stem cell graft donor, taken from the stem cell graft. This TCR derives from a human donor who donated a stem cell graft to a child with acute lymphoblastic leukemia. J is TRBJ2-5 and V is TRBV25-1, with D possibly TRBD2 on 5 matching bases. The chain's CDR3 is CASSERGQETQYF. CDR3 DNA: TGTGCCAGCAGTGAACGGGGCCAAGAGACCCAGTACTTC.